The 16 T cell receptor beta chains below come from one sample, sequenced in a study of Ad26.COV2.S vaccination and SARS-CoV-2 variants. The protocol was immunoSEQ multiplex PCR, while the TCRdb copy is restricted to in-frame clones and leaves out a portion. The table lists roughly 390,000 clones, about 85% of them singletons. Treatment: roughly 18 received Ad26.COV2.S at low or high dose, single or two shots; about 5 received placebo; per-sample allocation not given. Collection of samples fell on day 63 after the first vaccine or placebo injection. The source material was peripheral blood, sampled in a trial of Ad26.COV2.S vaccine versus placebo. Source of these receptors: a person aged 18-60 years who received the Ad26.COV2.S COVID-19 vaccine or a placebo.

Written as DNA, the CDR3 is TGTGCCAGCTCACTTACCGGGACAGGCTTTGAAGGATCACCCCTCCACTTT. As protein: CASSLTGTGFEGSPLHF. The chain employs TRBV18 and TRBJ1-6, with 8 bases matching TRBD1. The V gene's germline CDR1 is KGHSH and CDR2 LQKENI. The V and J ends lost 4 bases and 10 bases, in that order; junction bases with no gene match: 15. The CDR3 extends over 17 amino acids.

The rearrangement uses TRBV10-3 and TRBJ1-1; D is unclear. The CDR3 consists of 14 residues. V lost 3 bases and J lost 5, with 13 bases in between. Germline assignment: CDR1 ENHRY and CDR2 SYGVKD. The CDR3 DNA sequence: TGTGCCATCAGTGAACCCGGGGAGGGAACTGAAGCTTTCTTT. Protein sequence: CAISEPGEGTEAFF.

V and J are TRBV14 and TRBJ1-1; no definite D call. Germline CDR1 and CDR2: SGHDN and FVKESK. Deletions cut 0 bases from V and 3 bases from J, with 11 bases between. CDR3 length equals 15 residues. CDR3 in DNA: TGTGCCAGCAGCCAAGATCCCGGTACGGACACTGAAGCTTTCTTT. Encoded protein: CASSQDPGTDTEAFF.

CDR3 amino acids: CASSLPGNEQFF. CDR3 bases: TGTGCCAGCAGTTTACCCGGGAATGAGCAGTTCTTC. This sequence joins TRBV27 and TRBJ2-1; D uncertain. The V gene lost 2 bases and the J gene lost 7 bases, with 6 bases spanning the gap. Germline CDR1 and CDR2: MNHEY and SMNVEV (reference sequence). CDR3 size: 12 residues.

V is TRBV9 and J is TRBJ2-6; 8 nucleotides align to TRBD1. V lost 4 bases and J lost 4; bases outside the gene matches: 7. CDR1 SGDLS and CDR2 YYNGEE come from the germline V gene. CDR3 length: 16 amino acids. CDR3 loop: CASSPRTGTGANVLTF. The CDR3 DNA is TGTGCCAGCAGCCCTCGGACAGGGACCGGGGCCAACGTCCTGACTTTC.

The genes are TRBV14 and TRBJ1-2, with D perhaps matching TRBD1 (5 bases). CDR3 length: 16 amino acids. Germline V gene sequence: CDR1 SGHDN, CDR2 FVKESK. Between the trimmed V and J ends, which lost 2 bases and 2 bases, there was a span of 15 bases. The CDR3 loop is CASSQRSQGWNYGYTF. The CDR3 bases are TGTGCCAGCAGCCAAAGGAGCCAGGGATGGAACTATGGCTACACCTTC.

The chain carries TRBV10-3 and TRBJ1-1; a possible D gene is TRBD1 (5 bases). The V and J ends lost 10 bases and 2 bases respectively, with 14 bases between them. Germline assignment: CDR1 ENHRY and CDR2 SYGVKD. The CDR3 covers 13 residues. CDR3 in amino acids: CATTLTENTEAFF. For the CDR3, the DNA is TGTGCCACGACCTTGACAGAAAACACTGAAGCTTTCTTT.

The table lists this clone with a count of one. The chain uses TRBV7-9 and TRBJ1-1, with D unclear. CDR1 is SEHNR, CDR2 FQNEAQ, per germline (reference sequence). The CDR3 runs to 12 residues. With 0 bases removed from V and 9 bases from J, the gap between germline ends came to 8 bases. The CDR3 nucleotides are TGTGCCAGCAGCTTAGCTCCGGTTCAAGCTTTCTTT. Translating gives CASSLAPVQAFF.

The chain is built from TRBV2 and TRBJ2-2, with D possibly matching TRBD2 (5 bases). CDR1 and CDR2 from the germline V gene are SNHLY and FYNNEI. The CDR3 runs to 16 residues. With 6 bases removed from V and 9 bases from J, the gap between germline ends came to 23 bases. The CDR3 nucleotides read TGTGCCAGCAGATCGGAGGATCTTAATACGGGTCGGGAGCTGTTTTTT. Residues: CASRSEDLNTGRELFF.

The rearrangement links TRBV6-4 to TRBJ1-4; a possible D gene is TRBD1 (6 bases). This CDR3 comprises 13 residues. In germline, CDR1 is MRHNA, CDR2 SNTAGT. V was pared by 9 bases and J by 8 bases, with 16 bases between. The CDR3 spells CARWGRIREKLFF. Here the CDR3 DNA reads TGTGCCAGATGGGGGCGTATTAGGGAAAAACTGTTTTTT.

The chain has TRBV27 and TRBJ1-1; tentative D call: TRBD1 (5 bases). Trimming shortened V by 3 bases and J by 5 bases, and 13 bases separated the two germline ends. Germline CDR1 is MNHEY and CDR2 is SMNVEV (reference sequence). The CDR3 sequence is 14 residues long. CDR3 region: CASSFWGGDTEAFF. For the CDR3, the DNA is TGTGCCAGCAGTTTTTGGGGAGGGGATACTGAAGCTTTCTTT.

This chain links TRBV6-5 with TRBJ2-3, with D unresolved. The germline V gene encodes CDR1 MNHEY and CDR2 SVGAGI. This CDR3 region has 14 residues. Trimming removed 5 bases at V and 4 bases at J, with 13 bases between. Here the CDR3 DNA reads TGTGCCAGCAGTCTGAATTGGGGTGCAGATACGCAGTATTTT. The encoded protein is CASSLNWGADTQYF.

The CDR3 spells CASSPLSTGNQPQHF. The CDR3 region has the DNA TGTGCCAGCTCACCACTTAGTACAGGGAACCAGCCCCAGCATTTT. The chain combines TRBV18 with TRBJ1-5; tentatively, D is TRBD1 (6 bases). The CDR3 totals 15 residues. V was trimmed by 1 base and J by 7 bases, leaving 14 bases between them. The V gene's germline CDR1 is KGHSH and CDR2 LQKENI.

The gene calls are TRBV5-1 and TRBJ2-1, with 7 bases fitting TRBD1. Germline trimming cut 3 bases from V and 0 bases from J; bases unmatched to any gene: 3. Looked up from germline, CDR1 is SGHRS and CDR2 is YFSETQ. CDR3 size: 15 residues. CDR3: CASSWGTDSYNEQFF. CDR3 sequence (DNA): TGCGCCAGCAGCTGGGGGACAGACTCCTACAATGAGCAGTTCTTC.

The V call is TRBV3-1 (or the pseudogene TRBV3-2), the J call TRBJ1-2, with D hard to call. The V end lost 0 bases, the J end lost 6 bases, and 14 bases lay between the germline ends. In germline, CDR1 is LGHDT, CDR2 YNNKEL (reference sequence). This CDR3 has 15 amino acids. In nucleotides, the CDR3 is TGTGCCAGCAGCCAAGAAGGGCGCCCGGGTGATGGCTACACCTTC. It translates to CASSQEGRPGDGYTF.

CDR3 coding DNA: TGTGCCAGCAGTTACTCGGGCGGGGGAGGCACTGAAGCTTTCTTT. It encodes CASSYSGGGGTEAFF. The chain couples TRBV6-5 to TRBJ1-1, with a possible D match to TRBD1 (5 bases). CDR1 MNHEY and CDR2 SVGAGI come from the germline V gene. Trimming shortened V by 0 bases and J by 4 bases, and 12 bases separated the two germline ends. The CDR3 contains 15 residues.